This TCR beta chain was recovered during a study of cytomegalovirus exposure and HLA in healthy donors. About the study: Within an early data release were 65 million to 90 million unique TCRs drawn from HLA-typed donors.

Primers for the PCR totalled 60 Vbeta and 13 Jbeta. Profiled with immunoSEQ multiplex PCR; TCRdb holds only in-frame clones, not every one. This sample has some 200,000 clones, with roughly 87% found just once. Regarding the study as a whole: TCR sequences were mostly rare, though some public TCRs occurred in many donors. The likely explanation for a cluster of highly shared sequence variants was sequencing artifact. When a later analysis was performed, an Asian-associated ancestry cluster reportedly had fewer N-insertions than the roughly 640-donor mean.

Per germline, CDR1 SGHRS and CDR2 YFSETQ. This CDR3 is 14 amino acids long. Trimming left V 1 base short and J 10 bases short, with 15 bases between. Concerning this clone: Its antigen is still unknown.

The TCR was taken from a girl under three years old in good health and CMV-seronegative. The J gene is TRBJ2-1, the V gene TRBV5-1; D is undetermined. The source material was PBMCs. Here the CDR3 reads CASSLSTAEKEQFF. For the CDR3, the DNA is TGCGCCAGCAGCTTGAGTACGGCGGAGAAAGAGCAGTTCTTC.